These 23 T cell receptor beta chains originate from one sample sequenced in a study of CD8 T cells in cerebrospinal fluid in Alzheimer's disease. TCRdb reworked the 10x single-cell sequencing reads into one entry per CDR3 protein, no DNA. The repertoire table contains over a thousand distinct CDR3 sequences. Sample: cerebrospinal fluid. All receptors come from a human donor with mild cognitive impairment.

The chain's CDR3 is CASSLFRGGFTNEQFF. V and J are TRBV7-9 and TRBJ2-1; as DNA is missing, the TRBD2 call by TCRdb cannot be tested. CDR1 is SEHNR, CDR2 FQNEAQ, per germline (reference sequence). The CDR3 is 16 amino acids.

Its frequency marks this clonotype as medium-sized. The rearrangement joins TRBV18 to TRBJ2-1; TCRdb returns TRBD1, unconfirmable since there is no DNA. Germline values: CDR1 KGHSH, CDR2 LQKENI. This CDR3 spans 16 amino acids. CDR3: CASSPRAVFLYNEQFF. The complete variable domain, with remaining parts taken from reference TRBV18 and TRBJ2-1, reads NAGVMQNPRHLVRRRGQEARLRCSPMKGHSHVYWYRQLPEEGLKFMVYLQKENIIDESGMPKERFSAEFPKEGPSILRIQQVVRGDSAAYFCASSPRAVFLYNEQFFGPGTRLTVL.

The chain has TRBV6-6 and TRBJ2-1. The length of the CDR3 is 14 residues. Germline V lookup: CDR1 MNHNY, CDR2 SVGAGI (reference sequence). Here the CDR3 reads CASSYEGPYNEQFF.

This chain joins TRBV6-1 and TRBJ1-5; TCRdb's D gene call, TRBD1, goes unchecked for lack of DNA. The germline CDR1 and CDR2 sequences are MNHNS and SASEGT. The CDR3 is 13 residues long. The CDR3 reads CASSYNRGQPQHF.

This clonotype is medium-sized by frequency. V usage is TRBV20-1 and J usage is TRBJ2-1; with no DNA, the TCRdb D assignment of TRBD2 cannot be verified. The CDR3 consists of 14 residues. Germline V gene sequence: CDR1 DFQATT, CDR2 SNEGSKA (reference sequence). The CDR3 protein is CSAPTSGSINEQFF.

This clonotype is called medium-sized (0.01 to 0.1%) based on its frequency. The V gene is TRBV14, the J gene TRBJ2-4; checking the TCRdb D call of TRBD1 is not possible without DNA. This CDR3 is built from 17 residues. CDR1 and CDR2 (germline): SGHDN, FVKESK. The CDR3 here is CASSPRDGILAKNIQYF.

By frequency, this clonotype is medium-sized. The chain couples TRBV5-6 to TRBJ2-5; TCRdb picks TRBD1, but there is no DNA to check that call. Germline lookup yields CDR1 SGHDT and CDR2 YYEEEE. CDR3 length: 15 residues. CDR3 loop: CASSLWGQGKETQYF.

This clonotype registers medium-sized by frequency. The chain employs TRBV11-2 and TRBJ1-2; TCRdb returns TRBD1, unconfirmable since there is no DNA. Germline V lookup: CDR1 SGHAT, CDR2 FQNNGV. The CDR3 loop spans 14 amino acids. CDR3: CASSPQGTSKGYTF.

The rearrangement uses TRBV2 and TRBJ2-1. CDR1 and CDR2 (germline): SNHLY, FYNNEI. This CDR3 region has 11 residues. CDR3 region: CASSVRGEQFF.

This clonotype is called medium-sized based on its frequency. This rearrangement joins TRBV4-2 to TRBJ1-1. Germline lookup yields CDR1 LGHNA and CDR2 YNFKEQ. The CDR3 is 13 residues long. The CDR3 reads CASSQARRSEAFF.

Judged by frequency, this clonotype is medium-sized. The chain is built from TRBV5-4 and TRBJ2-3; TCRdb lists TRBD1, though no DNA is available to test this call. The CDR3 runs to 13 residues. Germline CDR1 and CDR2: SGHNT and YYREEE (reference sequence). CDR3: CASSQKTPDTQYF.

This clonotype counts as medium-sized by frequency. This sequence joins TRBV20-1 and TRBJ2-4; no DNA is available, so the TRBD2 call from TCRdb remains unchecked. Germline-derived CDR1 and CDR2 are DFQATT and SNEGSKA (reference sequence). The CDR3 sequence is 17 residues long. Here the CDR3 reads CSAPKLAGGLAKNIQYF.

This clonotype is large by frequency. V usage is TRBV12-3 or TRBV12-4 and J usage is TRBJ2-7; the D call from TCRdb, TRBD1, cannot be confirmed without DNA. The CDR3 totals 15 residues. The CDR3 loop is CASIVSGDRGYEQYF.

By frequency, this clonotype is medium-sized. The CDR3 sequence: CSALNLGQGAMNQPQHF. The chain carries TRBV20-1 and TRBJ1-5; TCRdb designates TRBD1, a call that cannot be tested without DNA. CDR1 is DFQATT and CDR2 is SNEGSKA in the germline V gene (reference sequence). The CDR3 is 17 amino acids.

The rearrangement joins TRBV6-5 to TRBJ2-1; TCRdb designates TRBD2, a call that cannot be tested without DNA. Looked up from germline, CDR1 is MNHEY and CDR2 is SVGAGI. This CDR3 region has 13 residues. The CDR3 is CASTRGGHGEQFF.

The CDR3 spells CASSPQGRDYGYTF. The rearrangement joins TRBV7-8 to TRBJ1-2; TCRdb calls TRBD1, which cannot be checked without DNA. Germline V gene lookup returns CDR1 SGHVS and CDR2 FQNEAQ. The CDR3 covers 14 residues.

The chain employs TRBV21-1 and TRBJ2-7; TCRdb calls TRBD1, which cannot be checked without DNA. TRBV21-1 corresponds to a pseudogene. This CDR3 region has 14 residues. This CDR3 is CASIPRDGAGEQYF.

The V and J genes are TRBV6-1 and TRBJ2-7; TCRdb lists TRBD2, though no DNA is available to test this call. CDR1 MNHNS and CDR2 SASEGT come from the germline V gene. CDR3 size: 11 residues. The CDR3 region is CAIWTSAEQYF.

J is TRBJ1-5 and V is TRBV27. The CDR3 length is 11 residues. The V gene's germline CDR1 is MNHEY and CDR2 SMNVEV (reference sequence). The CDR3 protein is CASIRRKPQHF.

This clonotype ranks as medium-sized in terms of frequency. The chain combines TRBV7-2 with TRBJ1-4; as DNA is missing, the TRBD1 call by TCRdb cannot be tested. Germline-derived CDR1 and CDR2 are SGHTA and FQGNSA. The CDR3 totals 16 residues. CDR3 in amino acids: CASSVRGTANAEKLFF.

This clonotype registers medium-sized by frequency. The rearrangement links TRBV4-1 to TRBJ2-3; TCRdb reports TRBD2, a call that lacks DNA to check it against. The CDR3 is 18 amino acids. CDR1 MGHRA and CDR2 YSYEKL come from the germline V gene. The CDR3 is CASSLGTSGVLGTDTQYF.

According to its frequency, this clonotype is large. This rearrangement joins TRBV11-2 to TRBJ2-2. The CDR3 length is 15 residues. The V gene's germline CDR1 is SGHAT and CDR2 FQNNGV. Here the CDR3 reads CASSLGSGNTGELFF.

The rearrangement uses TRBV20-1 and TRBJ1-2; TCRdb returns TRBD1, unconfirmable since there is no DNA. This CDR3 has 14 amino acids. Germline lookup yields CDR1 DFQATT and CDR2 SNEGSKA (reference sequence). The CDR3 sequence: CSARRQGMDYGYTF.